Listed below are T cell receptor beta chains from one sample, sequenced in a study of cytomegalovirus exposure and HLA in healthy donors. The repertoire was sequenced with immunoSEQ multiplex PCR; TCRdb's copy has only in-frame clones and lacks some. The sample consists of some 62,000 clones, around 87% of them appearing once. The sequenced material came from PBMCs. Every receptor here comes from a man between 18 and 29 years old in good health and CMV-seronegative. Both conserved end residues are part of each CDR3. The D gene is left open where the match is weak. Only some rows state a clone size, as once, few, many or a class for expanded clones.

d_gene	v_gene	j_gene	abundance	CDR3nt	CDR3aa
TRBD2	TRBV14	TRBJ2-5	once	TGTGCCAGCAGCCACCTCCGGGGGAGGGTCGGGGAGACCCAGTACTTC	CASSHLRGRVGETQYF
NA	TRBV15	TRBJ2-7	NA	TGTGCCACCAGCGGACAAAGGACCTACGAGCAGTACTTC	CATSGQRTYEQYF
TRBD2	TRBV11-3	TRBJ2-3	once	TGTGCCAGCAGCTTTGGGGGGGTCTCAGATACGCAGTATTTT	CASSFGGVSDTQYF
NA	TRBV2	TRBJ2-7	NA	TGTGCCAGCAGTGGTGGGCTCTACGAGCAGTACTTC	CASSGGLYEQYF
TRBD1	TRBV2	TRBJ1-1	NA	TGTGCCAGCACCCTGGTGCAGGGGGCTACTGAAGCTTTCTTT	CASTLVQGATEAFF
NA	TRBV9	TRBJ1-1	NA	TGTGCCAGCAGCTCCCTTCGCGAGAACACTGAAGCTTTCTTT	CASSSLRENTEAFF
NA	TRBV11-3	TRBJ2-7	NA	TGTGCCAGCACCACTCGCGCGGGGCAGACGAAATCCTACGAGCAGTACTTC	CASTTRAGQTKSYEQYF
TRBD1	TRBV6-6	TRBJ1-2	NA	TGTGCCAGCAGACAGGGGGACCGCTATGGCTACACCTTC	CASRQGDRYGYTF
NA	TRBV10-3	TRBJ1-3	once	TGTGCCATCAGAGACAAGTCTGGAAACACCATATATTTT	CAIRDKSGNTIYF
TRBD1	TRBV6-5	TRBJ1-2	NA	TGTGCCAGCAGTTACTCCAACGGACAGGGCGGTAATGGCTACACCTTC	CASSYSNGQGGNGYTF
NA	TRBV27	TRBJ1-6	NA	TGTGCCAGCAGTTTGGGAGGCTCCAATTCACCCCTCCACTTT	CASSLGGSNSPLHF
TRBD1	TRBV5-1	TRBJ2-7	NA	TGCGCCAGCAGCTCGTGGACAGGCTACTACGAGCAGTACTTC	CASSSWTGYYEQYF
TRBD1	TRBV2	TRBJ2-2	NA	TGTGCCAGCAGACCGGACAGGGTGGACGGGGAGCTGTTTTTT	CASRPDRVDGELFF
NA	TRBV10-1	TRBJ1-2	NA	TGCGCCAGCAGTGACACTAACTATGGCTACACCTTC	CASSDTNYGYTF
NA	TRBV28	TRBJ1-1	NA	TGTGCCAGCAGTTTAGAGCGACGATTGACTGAAGCTTTCTTT	CASSLERRLTEAFF
NA	TRBV6-1	TRBJ2-5	few	TGTGCCAGCAGATTGTTACAAGAGACCCAGTACTTC	CASRLLQETQYF